What follows are 13 T cell receptor beta chains derived from one specimen sequenced in a study of cytomegalovirus exposure and HLA in healthy donors. PCR amplification relied on 60 Vbeta primers (plus 13 Jbeta primers). TCRdb's table, derived via immunoSEQ multiplex PCR, lists solely in-frame clones and lacks some. The sample holds some 55,000 clones, just under 85% seen once. The specimen sequenced was PBMCs. All receptors come from a man aged 35 to 55 in good health and CMV-seronegative.

In its sample, this clone was seen once. The chain joins TRBV10-2 to TRBJ1-1, with 10 positions matching TRBD1. Germline trimming cut 4 bases from V and 4 bases from J; bases unmatched to any gene: 6. The CDR3 is made up of 15 amino acids. Germline CDR1 WSHSY, CDR2 SAAADI. The CDR3 region is CASSAKTGGVTEAFF. In DNA, the CDR3 is TGCGCCAGCAGTGCCAAGACAGGGGGCGTCACTGAAGCTTTCTTT.

The chain joins TRBV27 to TRBJ1-6, with a tentative D call TRBD1 (6 bases). CDR1 and CDR2 (germline): MNHEY, SMNVEV (reference sequence). Trimming removed 2 bases from V and 4 bases from J, with 9 bases in between. This CDR3 contains 15 residues. CDR3 nucleotide sequence: TGTGCCAGCAGTTTACTCGACAGGTATAATTCACCCCTCCACTTT. This codes for CASSLLDRYNSPLHF.

This sequence joins TRBV7-8 and TRBJ1-1; no clear D gene. This CDR3 is 12 amino acids long. The V end was cut by 3 bases, the J end by 3 bases, with 5 bases between. Germline CDR1 and CDR2: SGHVS and FQNEAQ. In nucleotides, the CDR3 is TGTGCCAGCAGCTTTCTTCACACTGAAGCTTTCTTT. It codes for CASSFLHTEAFF.

This clone appeared a single time. This chain uses TRBV27 with TRBJ2-7; 7 bases align to TRBD2. J lost 6 bases, V lost 5 bases, and 16 bases had no gene match. This CDR3 comprises 16 residues. Germline V gene lookup returns CDR1 MNHEY and CDR2 SMNVEV (reference sequence). The CDR3 nucleotides are TGTGCCAGCAGTACACGGGGACTAATCGAGGTGGGCGAGCAGTACTTC. Its protein is CASSTRGLIEVGEQYF.

The count of this clone is one. The genes are TRBV6-1 and TRBJ2-1; possibly TRBD2 for D (5 bases). V was shortened by 4 bases and J by 0 bases, with 13 bases between the two germline ends. Germline assignment: CDR1 MNHNS and CDR2 SASEGT. The CDR3 has 16 amino acids. The CDR3 loop is CASSAQLVFSYNEQFF. The CDR3 DNA reads TGTGCCAGCAGTGCCCAACTAGTTTTCTCCTACAATGAGCAGTTCTTC.

The chain uses TRBV27 and TRBJ2-1, with TRBD2 matching 8 bases. CDR3 length: 17 residues. Looked up from germline, CDR1 is MNHEY and CDR2 is SMNVEV (reference sequence). The trim removed 0 bases at V and 6 bases at J, leaving 10 bases unmatched. CDR3 loop: CASSLSGVPGGINEQFF. CDR3 sequence (DNA): TGTGCCAGCAGTTTATCGGGGGTTCCGGGGGGGATCAATGAGCAGTTCTTC.

The gene calls are TRBV10-3 and TRBJ1-1; D gene ambiguous. The V end lost 2 bases, the J end lost 2 bases, and 9 bases lay between the germline ends. Germline CDR1 ENHRY, CDR2 SYGVKD. This CDR3 spans 14 amino acids. The CDR3: CAISEGRPNTEAFF. CDR3 sequence (DNA): TGTGCCATCAGTGAGGGCAGGCCTAACACTGAAGCTTTCTTT.

The chain uses TRBV29-1 and TRBJ2-3; D might be TRBD1 (5 bases). The CDR3 consists of 12 residues. The germline V and J ends were trimmed by 4 bases and 6 bases, with 11 bases remaining between them. Looked up from germline, CDR1 is SQVTM and CDR2 is ANQGSEA. The CDR3 DNA sequence: TGCAGCGTTGGTCAGGGTCTGGATACGCAGTATTTT. Translation gives CSVGQGLDTQYF.

This clone has only one observation. The chain carries TRBV5-5 and TRBJ2-5; D is unclear. The CDR3 is 13 amino acids. V dropped 7 bases and J dropped 3 bases, with 13 bases sitting between them. The germline gives CDR1 SGHKS, CDR2 YYEKEE (reference sequence). CDR3 in DNA: TGTGCCAGCGGAAACAGATTCGAAGAGACCCAGTACTTC. The encoded protein is CASGNRFEETQYF.

The genes are TRBV5-8 and TRBJ2-3; tentatively, D is TRBD2 (5 bases). CDR3 size: 13 residues. Per the germline V gene, CDR1 is SGHTS and CDR2 is YDEGEE. The V gene lost 0 bases and the J gene lost 6 bases, with 8 bases spanning the gap. The CDR3 bases are TGTGCCAGCAGCTTGGGGGTAGCGGATACGCAGTATTTT. Translating gives CASSLGVADTQYF.

The chain couples TRBV7-6 to TRBJ2-7, with 8 bases identical to TRBD2. The CDR3 runs to 15 residues. Unmatched junction bases numbered 10, after V lost 5 bases and J lost 4 bases. Germline CDR1 SGHVS, CDR2 FNYEAQ. For the CDR3, the DNA is TGTGCCAGCAGCCTTAGTCTAGCGGGCAAATACGAGCAGTACTTC. Residues: CASSLSLAGKYEQYF. The full variable domain, in which reference TRBV7-6 and TRBJ2-7 provide the parts outside the CDR3, is GAGVSQSPRYKVTKRGQDVALRCDPISGHVSLYWYRQALGQGPEFLTYFNYEAQQDKSGLPNDRFSAERPEGSISTLTIQRTEQRDSAMYRCASSLSLAGKYEQYFGPGTRLTVT.

The V call is TRBV7-8, the J call TRBJ2-1, with 8 bases that match TRBD2. Germline CDR1 is SGHVS and CDR2 is FQNEAQ. The length of the CDR3 is 18 residues. V lost 5 bases and J lost 3; bases outside the gene matches: 15. The CDR3: CASSPQNAGGVYYNEQFF. CDR3 in DNA: TGTGCCAGCAGCCCCCAAAATGCGGGGGGCGTATACTACAATGAGCAGTTCTTC.

The J gene is TRBJ2-1, the V gene TRBV11-2; a possible D gene is TRBD2 (5 bases). The CDR3 runs 14 residues. V shed 6 bases and J shed 4 bases, with 13 bases lying between them. Germline V CDR1 and CDR2: SGHAT, FQNNGV. CDR3 protein: CASSTVRGYNEQFF. The CDR3 region has the DNA TGTGCCAGCAGTACAGTTCGGGGATACAATGAGCAGTTCTTC.